These 11 T cell receptor beta chains came from one sample sequenced in a study of OX40 agonist ivuxolimab in advanced cancers. The protocol was immunoSEQ multiplex PCR, while the TCRdb copy is restricted to in-frame clones and leaves out a portion. The sample includes 50,000 or so clones, roughly 80% seen only once; the top ten take 2% to 2.5%. The sample consisted of CD4+ or CD8+ T cells sorted from blood, taken in a trial of the OX40 agonist ivuxolimab. These receptors came from an adult with an advanced solid tumor such as melanoma, head and neck, liver or kidney cancer.

The chain couples TRBV5-1 to TRBJ1-6, with no clear D. Germline assignment: CDR1 SGHRS and CDR2 YFSETQ. V lost 0 bases and J 0 bases, leaving 7 bases between the germline ends. The CDR3 sequence is 16 residues long. The CDR3 nucleotides read TGCGCCAGCAGCTTGGACGGCAGCTCCTATAATTCACCCCTCCACTTT. It encodes CASSLDGSSYNSPLHF.

V usage is TRBV4-2 and J usage is TRBJ2-7, with 7 bases identical to TRBD1. J was trimmed by 5 bases and V by 5 bases; bases with no gene match: 9. Germline-derived CDR1 and CDR2 are LGHNA and YNFKEQ. CDR3 length: 14 residues. CDR3 protein: CASSKGQVDDEQYF. Written as DNA, the CDR3 is TGTGCCAGCAGCAAAGGACAGGTCGACGACGAGCAGTACTTC.

The chain employs TRBV4-1 and TRBJ1-1, with D tentatively TRBD1 (6 bases). The CDR3 loop spans 17 amino acids. V lost 0 bases and J 4 bases, leaving 18 bases between the germline ends. Germline V gene sequence: CDR1 MGHRA, CDR2 YSYEKL. The CDR3 region is CASSQDSLRAGVTEAFF. The DNA of the CDR3 is TGCGCCAGCAGCCAAGATTCATTGCGGGCAGGGGTCACTGAAGCTTTCTTT.

This clone has just a few counts. This chain links TRBV28 with TRBJ1-2, with a weak D call TRBD1 (5 bases). V shed 2 bases and J shed 4 bases, with 20 bases lying between them. This CDR3 comprises 17 residues. Germline CDR1 and CDR2: MDHEN and SYDVKM. The CDR3 here is CASSLMSYRFRIYGYTF. The CDR3 DNA sequence: TGTGCCAGCAGTTTAATGTCCTACAGGTTTCGAATCTATGGCTACACCTTC.

This CDR3 reads CSVASARGEGRYEQYF. CDR3 bases: TGCAGCGTAGCCAGCGCCAGGGGGGAGGGCCGTTATGAGCAGTACTTC. V is TRBV29-1 and J is TRBJ2-7, with D perhaps given as TRBD1 or TRBD2 (7 bases each). Trimming took off 6 bases at V and 7 bases at J, with 28 bases between the two ends. The CDR3 totals 16 residues. CDR1 is SQVTM, CDR2 ANQGSEA, per germline.

CDR3 coding DNA: TGTGCCAGGGGGACAGACCCCACCGGGGAGCTGTTTTTT. It codes for CARGTDPTGELFF. This chain uses TRBV6-1 with TRBJ2-2; TRBD1 matches 7 bases. CDR3 size: 13 residues. Germline V gene lookup returns CDR1 MNHNS and CDR2 SASEGT. The junction had 5 bases not matched to a gene; V was cut back by 9 bases and J by 4 bases.

This chain connects TRBV7-2 to TRBJ2-7; D is perhaps TRBD1 or TRBD2 (5 bases each). This CDR3 is built from 14 residues. Trimming took 5 bases from V and 4 from J, leaving 15 bases between them. Germline assignment: CDR1 SGHTA and CDR2 FQGNSA. The chain's CDR3 is CASSRDSSGYEQYF. CDR3 in DNA: TGTGCCAGCAGCAGAGACAGTTCGGGGTACGAGCAGTACTTC.

The V gene is TRBV7-6, the J gene TRBJ2-5, with D unresolved. CDR1 is SGHVS, CDR2 FNYEAQ, per germline. V shed 6 bases and J shed 2 bases, with 13 bases lying between them. CDR3 size: 14 residues. As DNA, the CDR3 is TGTGCCAGCAGTCCCGGACGTAGACAAGAGACCCAGTACTTC. This gives the protein CASSPGRRQETQYF. The variable domain in full, completed from reference TRBV7-6 and TRBJ2-5, reads GAGVSQSPRYKVTKRGQDVALRCDPISGHVSLYWYRQALGQGPEFLTYFNYEAQQDKSGLPNDRFSAERPEGSISTLTIQRTEQRDSAMYRCASSPGRRQETQYFGPGTRLLVL.

The V and J genes are TRBV28 and TRBJ1-2, with 7 bases identical to TRBD1. The J segment lost 0 bases and the V segment lost 8 bases, leaving 12 bases of the junction unmatched. Germline V gene data show CDR1 as MDHEN and CDR2 as SYDVKM. The CDR3 is made up of 16 amino acids. DNA of the CDR3: TGTGCCAGCGTGGGACAGCCCATAGGGGCTAACTATGGCTACACCTTC. It yields the protein CASVGQPIGANYGYTF.

The chain couples TRBV14 to TRBJ2-1; tentatively, D is TRBD1 or TRBD2 (6 bases each). Per the germline V gene, CDR1 is SGHDN and CDR2 is FVKESK. V was shortened by 4 bases and J by 9 bases, with 13 bases between the two germline ends. This CDR3 spans 13 amino acids. CDR3 sequence reads: CASSPLQGGEQFF. The CDR3 coding sequence is TGTGCCAGCAGCCCGTTACAGGGAGGTGAGCAGTTCTTC.

This clone was recorded once. V and J are TRBV4-1 and TRBJ2-3; TRBD2 aligns across 9 bases. Germline V gives CDR1 MGHRA, CDR2 YSYEKL. The CDR3 runs 17 residues. V lost 1 base to trimming and J lost 5 bases; unmatched junction nucleotides: 10. The DNA for the CDR3 is TGCGCCAGCAGCCAAGGTGTGCGGGAGGGCTGGGGAGATACGCAGTATTTT. Its translation is CASSQGVREGWGDTQYF.